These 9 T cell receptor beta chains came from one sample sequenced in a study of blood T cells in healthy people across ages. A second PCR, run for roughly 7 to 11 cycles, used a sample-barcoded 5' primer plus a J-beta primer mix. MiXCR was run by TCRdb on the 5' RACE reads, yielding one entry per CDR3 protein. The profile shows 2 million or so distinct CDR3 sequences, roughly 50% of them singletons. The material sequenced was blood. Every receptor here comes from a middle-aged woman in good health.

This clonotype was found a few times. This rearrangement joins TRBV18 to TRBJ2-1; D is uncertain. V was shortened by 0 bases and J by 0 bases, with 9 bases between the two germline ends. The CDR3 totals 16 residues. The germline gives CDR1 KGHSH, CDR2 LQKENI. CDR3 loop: CASSPPRSYSYNEQFF. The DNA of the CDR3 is TGTGCCAGCTCACCACCCCGGAGCTACTCCTACAATGAGCAGTTCTTC.

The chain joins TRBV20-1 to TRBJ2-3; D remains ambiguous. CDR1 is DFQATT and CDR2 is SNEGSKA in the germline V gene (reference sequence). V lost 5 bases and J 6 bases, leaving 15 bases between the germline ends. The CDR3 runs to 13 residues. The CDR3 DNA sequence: TGCAGTGCTCCCGGCCTAAGTTGGGATACGCAGTATTTT. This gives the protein CSAPGLSWDTQYF.

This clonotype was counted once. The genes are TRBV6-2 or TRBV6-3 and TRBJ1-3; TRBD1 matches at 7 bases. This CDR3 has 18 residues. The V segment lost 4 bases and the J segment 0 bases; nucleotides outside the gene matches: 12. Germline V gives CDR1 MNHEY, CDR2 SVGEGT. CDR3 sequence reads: CASSSNQQGTYSGNTIYF. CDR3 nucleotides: TGTGCCAGCAGTTCCAATCAACAGGGGACTTACTCTGGAAACACCATATATTTT.

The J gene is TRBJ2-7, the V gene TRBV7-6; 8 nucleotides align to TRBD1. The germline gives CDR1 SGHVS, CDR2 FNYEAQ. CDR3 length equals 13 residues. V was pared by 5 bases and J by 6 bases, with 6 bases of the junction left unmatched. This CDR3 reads CASSGRTGSEQYF. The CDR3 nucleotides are TGTGCCAGCAGCGGGAGGACAGGGTCCGAGCAGTACTTC.

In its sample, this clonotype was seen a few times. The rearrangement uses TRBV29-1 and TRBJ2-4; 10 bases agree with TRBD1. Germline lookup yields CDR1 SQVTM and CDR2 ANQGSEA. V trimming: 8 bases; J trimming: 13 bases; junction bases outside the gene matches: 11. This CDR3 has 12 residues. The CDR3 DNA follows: TGCAGCACCAGACAGGGGGCGGGTGAGCAGTACTTC. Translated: CSTRQGAGEQYF.

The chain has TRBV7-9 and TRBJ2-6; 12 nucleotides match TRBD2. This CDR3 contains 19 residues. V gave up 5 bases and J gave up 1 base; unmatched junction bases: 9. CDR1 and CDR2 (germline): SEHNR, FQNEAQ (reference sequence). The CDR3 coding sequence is TGTGCCAGCAGCCTACACGGACTAGCGGGGCGTTCTGGGGCCAACGTCCTGACTTTC. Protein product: CASSLHGLAGRSGANVLTF.

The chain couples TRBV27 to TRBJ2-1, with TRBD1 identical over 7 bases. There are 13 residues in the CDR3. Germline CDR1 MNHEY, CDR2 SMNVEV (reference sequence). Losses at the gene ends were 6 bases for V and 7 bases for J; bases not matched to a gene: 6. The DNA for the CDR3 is TGTGCCAGCAGAGGGACAGATTCGAATGAGCAGTTCTTC. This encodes CASRGTDSNEQFF.

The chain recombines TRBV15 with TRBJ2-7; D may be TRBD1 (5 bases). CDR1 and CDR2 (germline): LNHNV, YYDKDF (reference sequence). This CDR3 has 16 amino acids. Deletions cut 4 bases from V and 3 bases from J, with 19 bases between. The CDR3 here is CATSTNRQPPFYEQYF. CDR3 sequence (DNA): TGTGCCACCAGCACCAATCGACAGCCTCCCTTCTACGAGCAGTACTTC.

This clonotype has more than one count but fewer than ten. This chain's CDR3 is CASSDSRLGGYTF. The CDR3, as DNA: TGTGCCAGCAGTGACAGCCGTCTAGGGGGCTACACCTTC. The chain joins TRBV6-1 to TRBJ1-2; D remains unclear. The CDR3 spans 13 residues. CDR1 is MNHNS and CDR2 is SASEGT in the germline V gene. Trimming removed 3 bases at V and 8 bases at J, with 13 bases between.